The next 22 T cell receptor beta chains were all read from a single sample in a study of cytomegalovirus exposure and HLA in healthy donors. The PCR used 60 Vbeta and 13 Jbeta primers. Data came from immunoSEQ multiplex PCR; TCRdb stores just in-frame clones and leaves some out. The sample contains around 61,000 clones, 80% to 90% of which appear only once. Sequencing was performed on PBMCs. The source is a man younger than 45 in good health and CMV-seropositive.

This clone was found once. V is TRBV5-1 and J is TRBJ1-6; 7 bases map to TRBD1. The CDR3 loop spans 16 amino acids. CDR1 is SGHRS and CDR2 is YFSETQ in the germline V gene. The junction had 9 bases not matched to a gene; V was cut back by 0 bases and J by 9 bases. DNA for the CDR3: TGCGCCAGCAGCTTGGGGGCGACAGGGTATCGTTCACCCCTCCACTTT. Its protein is CASSLGATGYRSPLHF.

Details on this clone: The identical CDR3 is also encoded by other nucleotide sequences in the sample. This chain joins TRBV5-1 and TRBJ2-3; D is unclear. The CDR3 runs 14 residues. Germline CDR1 is SGHRS and CDR2 is YFSETQ. V lost 0 bases and J 0 bases, leaving 5 bases between the germline ends. The CDR3 DNA reads as TGCGCCAGCAGCTTGGCGGGTAGCACAGATACGCAGTATTTT. Translation: CASSLAGSTDTQYF.

The chain uses TRBV13 and TRBJ2-2; tentatively, D is TRBD1 (5 bases). This CDR3 has 14 amino acids. V was cut by 4 bases and J by 8 bases, with 14 bases left in between. Germline V CDR1 and CDR2: PRHDT, FYEKMQ (reference sequence). Written as DNA, the CDR3 is TGTGCCAGCAGCTCCCTGACAGATATGGGGGAGCTGTTTTTT. Its translation is CASSSLTDMGELFF.

V usage is TRBV5-4 and J usage is TRBJ2-5, with 11 bases aligning to TRBD2. In germline, CDR1 is SGHNT, CDR2 YYREEE (reference sequence). The V gene end was trimmed by 0 bases and the J gene end by 5 bases; junction bases not matched to a gene: 3. The CDR3 runs to 15 residues. Written as DNA, the CDR3 is TGTGCCAGCAGCTTGGACCCTAGCGGGAGGGAGACCCAGTACTTC. It codes for CASSLDPSGRETQYF.

This clone was detected once. Compared with germline, one end of the junction differs, possibly owing to a read error. The V and J genes are TRBV7-9 and TRBJ1-2; no reliable D call. Germline values: CDR1 SEHNR, CDR2 FQNEAQ (reference sequence). There are 13 residues in the CDR3. The DNA for the CDR3 is TGTTCCAGCAGCTTTTCGGCTAACTATGGCTACACCTTC. Protein sequence: CSSSFSANYGYTF.

The chain recombines TRBV4-3 with TRBJ2-7, with 9 bases fitting TRBD1. The length of the CDR3 is 14 residues. Germline CDR1 reads LGHNA; CDR2 reads YSLEER. The V segment lost 1 base and the J segment 9 bases; nucleotides outside the gene matches: 7. The CDR3 nucleotides read TGCGCCAGCAGCCAAGGGCGGGACAGGGAAGGGCAGTACTTC. Amino acid sequence: CASSQGRDREGQYF.

The chain combines TRBV6-1 with TRBJ1-1, with D maybe TRBD1 (5 bases). Germline lookup yields CDR1 MNHNS and CDR2 SASEGT. This CDR3 region has 13 residues. V was shortened by 3 bases and J by 3 bases, with 8 bases between the two germline ends. The CDR3 region has the DNA TGTGCCAGCAGTGATTGGGGGGACACTGAAGCTTTCTTT. Encoded protein: CASSDWGDTEAFF.

The rearrangement links TRBV7-2 to TRBJ2-3; D may be TRBD2 (5 bases). This CDR3 is built from 13 residues. Per the germline V gene, CDR1 is SGHTA and CDR2 is FQGNSA. Trimming pared 6 bases from V and 2 bases from J, leaving 9 bases between. Here the CDR3 DNA reads TGTGCCAGCAGACCTGACTACACAGATACGCAGTATTTT. This codes for CASRPDYTDTQYF.

This chain connects TRBV7-9 to TRBJ1-2, with 7 bases aligning to TRBD1. Trimming took 11 bases from V and 8 from J; bases not matched to a gene: 23. In germline, CDR1 is SEHNR, CDR2 FQNEAQ (reference sequence). The CDR3 sequence is 16 residues long. In nucleotides, the CDR3 is TGTGCCTGGTCGACAGGGTCGGAACTTGGGGGTAGGGGCTACACCTTC. As protein: CAWSTGSELGGRGYTF.

This clone appeared once. V and J are TRBV4-1 and TRBJ2-7; 12 bases fit TRBD2. The CDR3 is made up of 17 amino acids. Trimming removed 3 bases from V and 4 bases from J; junction bases left unmatched: 10. Germline V gene sequence: CDR1 MGHRA, CDR2 YSYEKL. This chain's CDR3 is CASSHLPTSGSGYEQYF. Written as DNA, the CDR3 is TGCGCCAGCAGCCACTTACCGACTAGCGGGAGCGGTTACGAGCAGTACTTC.

The V call is TRBV7-2, the J call TRBJ1-2, with D tentatively TRBD1 (5 bases). This CDR3 has 15 amino acids. Germline CDR1 and CDR2: SGHTA and FQGNSA. Trimming left V 4 bases short and J 4 bases short, with 16 bases between. CDR3 sequence: CASSSRTQGRYGYTF. In DNA form, the CDR3 reads TGTGCCAGCAGCTCGAGAACCCAGGGCCGCTATGGCTACACCTTC.

This chain joins TRBV27 and TRBJ2-7; 13 nucleotides line up with TRBD2. CDR1 is MNHEY, CDR2 SMNVEV, per germline (reference sequence). V lost 5 bases, J lost 7 bases, and 8 bases stayed unmatched. The CDR3 sequence is 15 residues long. CDR3 sequence (DNA): TGTGCCAGCAGTGCACTAGCGGGAGGGCCTGGGGAGCAGTACTTC. Translation gives CASSALAGGPGEQYF.

This clone was seen a single time. The chain joins TRBV28 to TRBJ2-7, with a tentative D call TRBD1 (5 bases). In germline, CDR1 is MDHEN, CDR2 SYDVKM. V was shortened by 3 bases and J by 2 bases, with 11 bases between the two germline ends. The CDR3 sequence is 14 residues long. The CDR3, as DNA: TGTGCCAGCAGTTTGCCAGGGCTCACCTACGAGCAGTACTTC. It is translated as CASSLPGLTYEQYF.

V gene TRBV30 combines with J gene TRBJ1-5; a weak D match, TRBD1 (6 bases). The length of the CDR3 is 13 residues. V lost 0 bases and J lost 5, with 8 bases in between. CDR1 is GTSNPN, CDR2 SVGIG, per germline (reference sequence). CDR3 region: CAWSVNRDQPQHF. The CDR3, as DNA: TGTGCCTGGAGTGTAAACAGGGATCAGCCCCAGCATTTT.

This chain uses TRBV5-1 with TRBJ1-1, with 10 bases fitting TRBD1. Germline loops: CDR1 SGHRS, CDR2 YFSETQ. The CDR3 sequence is 15 residues long. After removal of 1 base from V and 5 bases from J, the junction contained 5 bases not matched to a gene. CDR3 nucleotide sequence: TGCGCCAGCAGCTTGCCGACAGGGGGCAATACTGAAGCTTTCTTT. Translation: CASSLPTGGNTEAFF.

The chain is built from TRBV27 and TRBJ1-1; a weak D match, TRBD1 (5 bases). The germline gives CDR1 MNHEY, CDR2 SMNVEV (reference sequence). V was pared by 5 bases and J by 8 bases, with 18 bases between. The CDR3 length is 14 residues. The CDR3 DNA sequence: TGTGCCAGCAGTCTGGACGCCACCCCAGGGGAAGCTTTCTTT. It translates to CASSLDATPGEAFF.

V and J are TRBV9 and TRBJ1-6; D is undetermined. V was trimmed by 0 bases and J by 0 bases, leaving 7 bases between them. The germline V gene has CDR1 SGDLS and CDR2 YYNGEE. The CDR3 spans 16 residues. CDR3 in amino acids: CASSVAVSSYNSPLHF. The CDR3 DNA sequence: TGTGCCAGCAGCGTAGCGGTGAGCTCCTATAATTCACCCCTCCACTTT.

The chain has TRBV6-5 and TRBJ1-1, with TRBD1 matching over 9 bases. The CDR3 is 13 amino acids. With V trimmed by 2 bases and J by 8 bases, 3 bases remained unmatched. CDR1 is MNHEY, CDR2 SVGAGI, per germline. This chain's CDR3 is CASSYTGQGEAFF. The CDR3 nucleotides read TGTGCCAGCAGTTACACTGGACAGGGGGAAGCTTTCTTT.

The V gene is TRBV27, the J gene TRBJ2-1; TRBD2 is a possible D gene (5 bases). The CDR3 length is 12 residues. V lost 3 bases and J 11 bases, leaving 11 bases between the germline ends. From germline, CDR1 is MNHEY and CDR2 SMNVEV (reference sequence). The CDR3 nucleotides are TGTGCCAGCAGTTTCCTTGGACTGAAGCAGTTCTTC. It is translated as CASSFLGLKQFF.

In this sample, this clone turned up once. The V gene is TRBV5-1, the J gene TRBJ1-1; 8 positions agree with TRBD1. Trimming at V came to 0 bases and at J to 4 bases, leaving 5 bases not matched to a gene. CDR1 SGHRS and CDR2 YFSETQ come from the germline V gene. The CDR3 totals 15 residues. CDR3 nucleotides: TGCGCCAGCAGCTTGGCCGGACAGGGAGGCACTGAAGCTTTCTTT. Translating gives CASSLAGQGGTEAFF.

This chain uses TRBV29-1 with TRBJ2-3; 9 bases are shared with TRBD2. Germline-derived CDR1 and CDR2 are SQVTM and ANQGSEA. The CDR3 runs 16 residues. The junction had 7 bases not matched to a gene; V was cut back by 0 bases and J by 3 bases. The CDR3: CSVEERGGAATDTQYF. The CDR3 bases are TGCAGCGTTGAAGAGCGGGGGGGAGCAGCGACAGATACGCAGTATTTT.

The V call is TRBV6-1, the J call TRBJ1-1, with 8 bases that match TRBD1. CDR1 is MNHNS and CDR2 is SASEGT in the germline V gene. The V gene end was trimmed by 7 bases and the J gene end by 2 bases; junction bases not matched to a gene: 9. The CDR3 is made up of 15 amino acids. CDR3 DNA sequence: TGTGCCAGCAAGGCCGACAGGGGCCGAAACACTGAAGCTTTCTTT. This gives the protein CASKADRGRNTEAFF.